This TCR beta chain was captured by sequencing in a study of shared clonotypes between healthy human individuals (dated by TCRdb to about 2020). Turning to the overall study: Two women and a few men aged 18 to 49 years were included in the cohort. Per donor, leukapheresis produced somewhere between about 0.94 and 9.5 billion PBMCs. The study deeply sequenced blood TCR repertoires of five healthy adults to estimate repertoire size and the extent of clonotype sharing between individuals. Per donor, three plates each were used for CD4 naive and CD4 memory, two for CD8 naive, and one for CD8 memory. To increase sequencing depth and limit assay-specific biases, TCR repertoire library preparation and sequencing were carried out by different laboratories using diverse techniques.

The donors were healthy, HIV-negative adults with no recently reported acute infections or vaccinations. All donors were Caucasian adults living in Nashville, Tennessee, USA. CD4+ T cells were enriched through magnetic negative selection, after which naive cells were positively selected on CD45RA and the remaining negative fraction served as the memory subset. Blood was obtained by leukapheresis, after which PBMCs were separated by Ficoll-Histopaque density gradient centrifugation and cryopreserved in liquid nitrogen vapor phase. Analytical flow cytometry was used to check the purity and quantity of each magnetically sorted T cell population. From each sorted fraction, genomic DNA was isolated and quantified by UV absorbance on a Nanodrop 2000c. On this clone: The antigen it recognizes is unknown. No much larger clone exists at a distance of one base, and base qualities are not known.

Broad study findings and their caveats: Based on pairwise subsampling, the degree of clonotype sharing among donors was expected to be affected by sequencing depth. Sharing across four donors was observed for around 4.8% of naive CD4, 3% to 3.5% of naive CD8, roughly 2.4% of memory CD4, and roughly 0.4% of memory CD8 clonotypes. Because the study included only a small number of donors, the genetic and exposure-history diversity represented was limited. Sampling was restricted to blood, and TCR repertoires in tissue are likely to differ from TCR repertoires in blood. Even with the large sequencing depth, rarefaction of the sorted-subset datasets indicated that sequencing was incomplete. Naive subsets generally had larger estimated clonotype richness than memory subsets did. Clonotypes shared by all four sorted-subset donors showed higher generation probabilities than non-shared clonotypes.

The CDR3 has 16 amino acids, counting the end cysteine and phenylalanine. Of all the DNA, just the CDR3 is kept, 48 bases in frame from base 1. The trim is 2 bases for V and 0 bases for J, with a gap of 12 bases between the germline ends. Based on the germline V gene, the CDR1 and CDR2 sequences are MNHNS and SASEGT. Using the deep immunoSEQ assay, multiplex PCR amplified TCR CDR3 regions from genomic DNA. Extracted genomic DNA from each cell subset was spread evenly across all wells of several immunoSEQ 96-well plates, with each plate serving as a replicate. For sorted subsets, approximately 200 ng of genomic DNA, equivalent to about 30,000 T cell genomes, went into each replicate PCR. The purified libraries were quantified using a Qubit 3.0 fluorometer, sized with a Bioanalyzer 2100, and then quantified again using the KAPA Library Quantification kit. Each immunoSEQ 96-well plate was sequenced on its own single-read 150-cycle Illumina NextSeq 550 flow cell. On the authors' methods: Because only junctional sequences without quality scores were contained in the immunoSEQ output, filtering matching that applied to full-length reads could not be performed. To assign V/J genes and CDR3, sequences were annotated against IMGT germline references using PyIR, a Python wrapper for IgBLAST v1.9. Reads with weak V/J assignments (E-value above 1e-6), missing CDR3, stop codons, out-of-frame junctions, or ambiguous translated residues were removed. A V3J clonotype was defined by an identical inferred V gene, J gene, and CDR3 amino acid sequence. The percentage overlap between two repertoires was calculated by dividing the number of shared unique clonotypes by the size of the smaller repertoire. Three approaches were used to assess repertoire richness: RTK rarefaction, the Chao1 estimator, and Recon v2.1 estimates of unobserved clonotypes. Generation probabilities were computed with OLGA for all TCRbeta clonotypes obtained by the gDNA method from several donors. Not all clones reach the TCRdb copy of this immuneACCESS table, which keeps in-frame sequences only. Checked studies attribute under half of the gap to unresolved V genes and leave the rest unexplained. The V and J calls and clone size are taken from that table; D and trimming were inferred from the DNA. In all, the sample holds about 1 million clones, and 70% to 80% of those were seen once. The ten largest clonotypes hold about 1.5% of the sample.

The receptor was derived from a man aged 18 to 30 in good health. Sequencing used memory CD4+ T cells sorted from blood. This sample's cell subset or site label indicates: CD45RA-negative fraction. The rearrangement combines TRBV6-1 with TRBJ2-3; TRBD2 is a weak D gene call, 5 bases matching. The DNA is TGTGCCAGCAGTGAATCGATACTAGACAGCACAGATACGCAGTATTTT. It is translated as CASSESILDSTDTQYF.